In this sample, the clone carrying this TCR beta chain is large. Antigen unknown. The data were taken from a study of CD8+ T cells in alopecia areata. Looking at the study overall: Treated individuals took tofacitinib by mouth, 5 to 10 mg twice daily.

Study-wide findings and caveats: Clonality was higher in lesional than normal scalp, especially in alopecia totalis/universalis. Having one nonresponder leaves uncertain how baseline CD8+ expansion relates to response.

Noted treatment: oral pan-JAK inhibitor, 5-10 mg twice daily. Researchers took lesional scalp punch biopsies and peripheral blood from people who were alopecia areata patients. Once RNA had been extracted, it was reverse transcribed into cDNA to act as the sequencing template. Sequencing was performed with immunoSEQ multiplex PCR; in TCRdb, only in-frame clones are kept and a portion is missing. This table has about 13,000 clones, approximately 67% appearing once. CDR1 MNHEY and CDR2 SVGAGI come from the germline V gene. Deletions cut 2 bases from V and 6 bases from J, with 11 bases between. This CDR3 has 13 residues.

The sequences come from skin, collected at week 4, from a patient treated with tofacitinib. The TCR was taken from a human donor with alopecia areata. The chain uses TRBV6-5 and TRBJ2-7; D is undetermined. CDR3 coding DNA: TGTGCCAGCAGTTACGGGTATAAGTTCGAGCAGTACTTC. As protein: CASSYGYKFEQYF.